This is a list of T cell receptor beta chains from one sample in a study of a mutant IDH1 vaccine in newly diagnosed glioma. The table came from immunoSEQ multiplex PCR; TCRdb's copy has only in-frame clones and leaves some out. The sample comprises tens of thousands of clones, 75% to 90% of which are singletons, and 6% to 6.5% rests with the top ten. These receptors have no known antigen. Sequencing used PBMCs, obtained from a glioma patient whose treatment included an IDH1 peptide vaccine. These receptors all stem from a man aged 40-49 years with glioma. CDR3s include the opening cysteine and the closing phenylalanine or tryptophan. The order of the fields is V gene, CDR3 length, D gene, clone size, J gene, CDR3 DNA, CDR3 protein. The D gene is left open where the match is weak. Not every row has a clone size; where given, it reads once, few, many or a size class.

>TRBV18|14|NA|NA|TRBJ1-5
TGTGCCAGCTCACCGACAGGCCCCAATCAGCCCCAGCATTTT
CASSPTGPNQPQHF
>TRBV5-1|15|TRBD2|NA|TRBJ2-2
TGCGCCAGCAGCTTGGCTAGCGGGGTGGCCGGGGAGCTGTTTTTT
CASSLASGVAGELFF
>TRBV5-4|15|TRBD1|NA|TRBJ1-2
TGTGCCAGCAGCTCCCGGGACAGGGGGAACTATGGCTACACCTTC
CASSSRDRGNYGYTF
>TRBV7-9|12|NA|NA|TRBJ2-1
TGTGCCAGCAGCTTAGTTGACAATGAGCAGTTCTTC
CASSLVDNEQFF
>TRBV2|10|NA|NA|TRBJ1-2
TGTGCCAGCACTCGATATGGCTACACCTTC
CASTRYGYTF
>TRBV4-1|16|TRBD2|once|TRBJ2-2
TGCGCCAGCAGCCAAGGGACTAGCGGCTACACCGGGGAGCTGTTTTTT
CASSQGTSGYTGELFF
>TRBV7-2|15|TRBD2|NA|TRBJ2-1
TGTGCCAGCAGCTTATCGGGGGGGAATTACAATGAGCAGTTCTTC
CASSLSGGNYNEQFF
>TRBV6-5|15|TRBD1|NA|TRBJ1-2
TGTGCCAGCAGTTACCGCCCGACAGGGTATTATGGCTACACCTTC
CASSYRPTGYYGYTF
>TRBV5-6|13|NA|NA|TRBJ2-7
TGTGCCAGCAGCTTGCTAGTTGCCCTCGAGCAGTACTTC
CASSLLVALEQYF
>TRBV4-1|16|NA|NA|TRBJ1-6
TGCGCCAGCAGCCAAGATCTTGGACAGTATAATTCACCCCTCCACTTT
CASSQDLGQYNSPLHF
>TRBV7-9|13|NA|NA|TRBJ1-5
TGTGCCAGCAGCCAGACCGGAACACAGCCCCAGCATTTT
CASSQTGTQPQHF
>TRBV6-5|14|NA|NA|TRBJ1-1
TGTGCCAGCAGTTACACTCTCATGAACACTGAAGCTTTCTTT
CASSYTLMNTEAFF
>TRBV5-5|15|TRBD1|NA|TRBJ1-1
TGTGCCAGCAGCTTAAGACAGGGGGTGAACACTGAAGCTTTCTTT
CASSLRQGVNTEAFF
>TRBV18|13|TRBD1|NA|TRBJ1-2
TGTGCCAGCTCACCACGACAGGGGGATGGCTACACCTTC
CASSPRQGDGYTF
>TRBV7-8|17|NA|NA|TRBJ1-5
TGTGCCAGCAGCCCCACTACAGGGTTTTATAGCAATCAGCCCCAGCATTTT
CASSPTTGFYSNQPQHF
>TRBV7-2|18|NA|NA|TRBJ2-1
TGTGCCAGCAGCTCCCCCCGCGGGGGCAGGGGGACCTACAATGAGCAGTTCTTC
CASSSPRGGRGTYNEQFF
>TRBV6-5|13|TRBD1|once|TRBJ1-1
TGTGCCAGCACAAGACAGGGGGCGACTGAAGCTTTCTTT
CASTRQGATEAFF
>TRBV14|14|NA|NA|TRBJ1-3
TGTGCCAGCAGCCATGCAGGGTCCGGAAACACCATATATTTT
CASSHAGSGNTIYF
>TRBV2|16|TRBD1|NA|TRBJ1-5
TGTGCCAGCAGGGGGACAGGGGGCTCGAGCAATCAGCCCCAGCATTTT
CASRGTGGSSNQPQHF
>TRBV2|14|NA|NA|TRBJ1-1
TGTGCCAGCAGTGGGGCCGTGTGGAACACTGAAGCTTTCTTT
CASSGAVWNTEAFF
>TRBV4-1|13|NA|NA|TRBJ1-1
TGCGCCAGCAGCCAAGACCTTTACACTGAAGCTTTCTTT
CASSQDLYTEAFF
>TRBV2|13|NA|once|TRBJ1-2
TGTGCCAGCAGGCAAAGGTCGGGCTATGGCTACACCTTC
CASRQRSGYGYTF
>TRBV27|13|NA|once|TRBJ2-7
TGTGCCAGCAGCGACACAGCGTCCTACGAGCAGTACTTC
CASSDTASYEQYF
>TRBV10-1|13|NA|NA|TRBJ2-4
TGCGCCAGCAGTGAAGACATCGAAAACATTCAGTACTTC
CASSEDIENIQYF
>TRBV27|13|TRBD1|NA|TRBJ1-2
TGTGCCAGCAGCCCAGGGGGCAGGTATGGCTACACCTTC
CASSPGGRYGYTF
>TRBV7-8|19|TRBD2|few|TRBJ2-2
TGTGCCAGCAGCTTTCCTCAACTAGCGGGGGGCCGGGACACCGGGGAGCTGTTTTTT
CASSFPQLAGGRDTGELFF
>TRBV7-9|14|NA|NA|TRBJ1-1
TGTGCCAGCAGCTCCCGGGACAAGAACACTGAAGCTTTCTTT
CASSSRDKNTEAFF
>TRBV2|14|TRBD1|NA|TRBJ1-6
TGTGCCAGCAATGGGGGACAGGGAACTTCACCCCTCCACTTT
CASNGGQGTSPLHF
>TRBV11-2|14|NA|NA|TRBJ1-1
TGTGCCAGCAGCTTAGGGAACATGAACACTGAAGCTTTCTTT
CASSLGNMNTEAFF
>TRBV5-5|15|NA|NA|TRBJ1-3
TGTGCCAGCAGCCCGGACAGCGTGTCCGTAAACACCATATATTTT
CASSPDSVSVNTIYF
>TRBV4-1|19|TRBD1|NA|TRBJ1-3
TGCGCCAGCAGCCAAGAGATTTCCGGGACAGGGGGCAGGCGGAACACCATATATTTT
CASSQEISGTGGRRNTIYF
>TRBV7-2|18|TRBD2|NA|TRBJ2-1
TGTGCCAGCAGCCCGCTAGGACTAGCGGGGGGACCCTACAATGAGCAGTTCTTC
CASSPLGLAGGPYNEQFF
>TRBV29-1|15|TRBD1|NA|TRBJ2-5
TGCAGCGTCGCGGTAGGGCAGGGGGTGGGGGAGACCCAGTACTTC
CSVAVGQGVGETQYF
>TRBV6-5|12|NA|NA|TRBJ2-7
TGTGCCAGCAGTTATCAGGGCTCCGAGCAGTACTTC
CASSYQGSEQYF
>TRBV19|13|NA|NA|TRBJ1-1
TGTGCCAGTAGTATTAAGGGGAACACTGAAGCTTTCTTT
CASSIKGNTEAFF
>TRBV29-1|23|NA|NA|TRBJ1-4
TGCAGGCCGGGGCGGAATTCGACGTTGTATTTGAACGTAAGGGAAGGATTGAACGAAAAACTGTTTTTT
CRPGRNSTLYLNVREGLNEKLFF
>TRBV5-6|15|TRBD1|NA|TRBJ1-2
TGTGCCAGCAGCTTGGACCCAGGACAGGGACGCGGCTACACCTTC
CASSLDPGQGRGYTF
>TRBV7-2|14|NA|NA|TRBJ2-7
TGTGCCAGCAGCTTAGGCCGGGGGTTCGACGAGCAGTACTTC
CASSLGRGFDEQYF
>TRBV2|12|NA|NA|TRBJ1-5
TGTGCCAGCAAGGCTGCTAATCAGCCCCAGCATTTT
CASKAANQPQHF
>TRBV2|15|NA|NA|TRBJ2-7
TGTGCCAGCAGTGAAACTCCGGGACTCACTTTCTCTTTGGACTTC
CASSETPGLTFSLDF
>TRBV30|13|TRBD1|once|TRBJ2-7
TGTGCCTGGAGTACAGGGGACTCCTACGAGCAGTACTTC
CAWSTGDSYEQYF
>TRBV19|14|NA|NA|TRBJ2-7
TGTGCCAGCCGCCGGGACGGCGGTTCCTACGAGCAGTACTTC
CASRRDGGSYEQYF
>TRBV6-5|14|NA|NA|TRBJ2-5
TGTGCCAGCAGACCCCCACCTCTCGGGGAGACCCAGTACTTC
CASRPPPLGETQYF
>TRBV13|14|NA|NA|TRBJ2-2
TGTGCCAGCAGCTTAGTGGGGTTTACCGGGGAGCTGTTTTTT
CASSLVGFTGELFF
>TRBV11-2|14|NA|NA|TRBJ2-5
TGTGCCAGCAGCAAGACGGGGCCCGGAGAGACCCAGTACTTC
CASSKTGPGETQYF
>TRBV29-1|14|NA|NA|TRBJ2-6
TGCAGCGTTGGCAGCCGCTCTGGGGCCAACGTCCTGACTTTC
CSVGSRSGANVLTF
>TRBV6-5|12|NA|few|TRBJ1-2
TGTGCCAGCAGTTCACGTAACTATGGCTACACCTTC
CASSSRNYGYTF
>TRBV5-1|13|NA|few|TRBJ1-1
TGCGCCAGCAGCTTGGCCGATGACGTCGCAGCTTTCTTT
CASSLADDVAAFF
>TRBV14|11|NA|NA|TRBJ1-4
TGTGCCAGCAGCCCAGGGGAAAAACTGTTTTTT
CASSPGEKLFF
>TRBV27|13|TRBD2|NA|TRBJ2-2
TGTGCCAGCAGTTTATGGGGGGGCGGGGAGCTGTTTTTT
CASSLWGGGELFF
>TRBV5-6|14|NA|NA|TRBJ1-6
TGTGCCAGCACAAGCGGGCCTAATAATTCACCCCTCCACTTT
CASTSGPNNSPLHF
>TRBV5-1|15|TRBD1|NA|TRBJ2-7
TGCGCCAGCAGCCAGTCGACAGGGGGCGAGTACGAGCAGTACTTC
CASSQSTGGEYEQYF
>TRBV6-6|15|TRBD1|NA|TRBJ2-7
TGTGCCAGCAGTTCCCCGGGACAGGGCACTTGGGAGCAGTACTTC
CASSSPGQGTWEQYF
>TRBV7-2|17|TRBD2|NA|TRBJ2-7
TGTGCCAGCAGCTTAATCGCGGGACTAGCGACCAACTACGAGCAGTACTTC
CASSLIAGLATNYEQYF
>TRBV30|16|NA|NA|TRBJ2-2
TGTGCCTGGAGTCGTGATCGGGCAGGGAACACCGGGGAGCTGTTTTTT
CAWSRDRAGNTGELFF